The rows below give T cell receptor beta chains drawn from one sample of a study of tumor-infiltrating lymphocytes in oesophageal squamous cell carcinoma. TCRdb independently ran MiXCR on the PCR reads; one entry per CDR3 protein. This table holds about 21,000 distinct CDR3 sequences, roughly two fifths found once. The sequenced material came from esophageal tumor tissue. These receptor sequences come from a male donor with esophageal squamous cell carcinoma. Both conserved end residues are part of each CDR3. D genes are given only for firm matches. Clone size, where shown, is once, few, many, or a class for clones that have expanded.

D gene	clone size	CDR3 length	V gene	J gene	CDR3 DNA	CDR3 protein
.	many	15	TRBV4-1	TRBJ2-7	TGCGCCAGCAGCCAATCTCATCCGGGACCCTACGAGCAGTACTTC	CASSQSHPGPYEQYF
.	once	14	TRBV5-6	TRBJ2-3	TGTGCCAGCAGCTTGGCCGAGCATACAGATACGCAGTATTTT	CASSLAEHTDTQYF
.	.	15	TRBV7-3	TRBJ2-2	TGTGCCAGCAGCCCCGCGACAGGGAACACCGGGGAGCTGTTTTTT	CASSPATGNTGELFF
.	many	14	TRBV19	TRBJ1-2	TGTGCCAGTAGTATAGCCAGCACGGACTATGGCTACACCTTC	CASSIASTDYGYTF
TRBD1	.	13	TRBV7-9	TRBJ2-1	TGTGCCAGCAGCTCCGACAGGGGCGGGGAGCAGTTCTTC	CASSSDRGGEQFF
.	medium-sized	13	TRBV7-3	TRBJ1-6	TGTGCCAGCAGCTTGGGGGCCAATTCACCCCTCCACTTT	CASSLGANSPLHF
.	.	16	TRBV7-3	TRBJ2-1	TGTGCCAGCAGCACCCGGGGTAGCTTCTCCTACAATGAGCAGTTCTTC	CASSTRGSFSYNEQFF
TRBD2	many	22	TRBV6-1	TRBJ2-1	TGTGCCAGCAGTGACAGCTTGGATGTGAGGACTAGCGGGGGCAGCTCCTACAATGAGCAGTTCTTC	CASSDSLDVRTSGGSSYNEQFF
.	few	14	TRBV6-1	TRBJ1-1	TGTGCCAGCAGTGGGAGGGGACGGGTCCTTGAAGCTTTCTTT	CASSGRGRVLEAFF
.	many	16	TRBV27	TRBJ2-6	TGTGCCAGCAGTCATGGTTCATCCTCTGGGGCCAACGTCCTGACTTTC	CASSHGSSSGANVLTF
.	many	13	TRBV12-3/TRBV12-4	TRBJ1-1	TGTGCCAGCAGTTATGTATCGGGGGGGGAAGCTTTCTTT	CASSYVSGGEAFF
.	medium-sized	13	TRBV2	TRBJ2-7	TGTGCCAGCAACCAGGGATGGCCCTACGAGCAGTACTTC	CASNQGWPYEQYF
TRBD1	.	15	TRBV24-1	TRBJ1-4	TGTGCCACCAGTGATTCCCCAGGACAGGGGGGAAAACTGTTTTTT	CATSDSPGQGGKLFF
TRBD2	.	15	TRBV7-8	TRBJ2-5	TGTGCCAGCAGCCCGTGGACTAGCGGGCAAGAGACCCAGTACTTC	CASSPWTSGQETQYF
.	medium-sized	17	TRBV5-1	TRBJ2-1	TGCGCCAGCAGCTTGGTGGTAGCGGGTAAGGGGGACAATGAGCAGTTCTTC	CASSLVVAGKGDNEQFF
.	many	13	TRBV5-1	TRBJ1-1	TGCGCCAGCAGCCCCAAACACTTGACTGAAGCTTTCTTT	CASSPKHLTEAFF
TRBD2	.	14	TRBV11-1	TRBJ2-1	TGTGCCAGCAGCTTAGGGGGCGGGAGCAATGAGCAGTTCTTC	CASSLGGGSNEQFF
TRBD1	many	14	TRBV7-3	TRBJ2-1	TGTGCCAGCAGCTTAACGGACAGGTCAGATACGCAGTTCTTC	CASSLTDRSDTQFF
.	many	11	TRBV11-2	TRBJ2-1	TGTGCCAGCAGCTCCTCTGTTGAGCAGTTCTTC	CASSSSVEQFF
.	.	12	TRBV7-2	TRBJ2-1	TGTGCCAGCAGCTTACTCCGGAATGAGCAGTTCTTC	CASSLLRNEQFF
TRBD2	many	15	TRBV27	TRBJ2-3	TGTGCCAGCAGGCTAGCGGGAGGGCCATCAGATACGCAGTATTTT	CASRLAGGPSDTQYF
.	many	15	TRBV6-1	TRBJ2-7	TGTGCCAGCAGTGAAGAAGCGGACACCTTCTACGAGCAGTACTTC	CASSEEADTFYEQYF
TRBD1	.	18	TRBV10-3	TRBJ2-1	TGTGCCATCAGTGCATTCCGGGACAGGGGGCCTCAGATCTACGAGCAGTTCTTC	CAISAFRDRGPQIYEQFF
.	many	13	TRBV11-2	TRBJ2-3	TGTGCCAGCAGCTTAGAAACTTTACGTACGCAGTATTTT	CASSLETLRTQYF
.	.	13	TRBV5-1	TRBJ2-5	TGCGCCAGCAGCTTCGATAGCCAAGAGACCCAGTACTTC	CASSFDSQETQYF
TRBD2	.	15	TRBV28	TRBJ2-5	TGTGCCAGCAGACGCCGACTAGCGGTTCAAGAGACCCAGTACTTC	CASRRRLAVQETQYF
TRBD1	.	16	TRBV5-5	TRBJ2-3	TGTGCCAGCAGTCCCGACTCGGGACAGCCCACAGATACGCAGTATTTT	CASSPDSGQPTDTQYF
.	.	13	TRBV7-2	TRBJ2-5	TGTGCCAGCAGCTTAGAGGCGGAGGTGGAGCAGTACTTC	CASSLEAEVEQYF
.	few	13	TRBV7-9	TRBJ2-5	TGTGCCAGCAGCTTAGGCCACCCAGAGACCCAGTACTTC	CASSLGHPETQYF
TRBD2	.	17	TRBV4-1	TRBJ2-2	TGCGCCAGCAGCCCCCCCCCCGGGAGGGTTGACACCGGGGAGCTGTTTTTT	CASSPPPGRVDTGELFF
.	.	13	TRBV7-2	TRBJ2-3	TGTGCCAGCAGCTTAGCCGGGGCGAATACGCAGTATTTT	CASSLAGANTQYF
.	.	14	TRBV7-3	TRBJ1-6	TGTGCCAGCAGCTTAGGGGCAGAAATTCACCGCTCCACTTTT	CASSLGAEIHRSTF
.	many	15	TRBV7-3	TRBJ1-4	TGTGCCAGCAGCTTAACGGGTAGTTCTAATGAAAAACTGTTTTTT	CASSLTGSSNEKLFF
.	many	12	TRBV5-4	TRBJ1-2	TGTGCCAGCAGCTTGTCGCTCGAGGGCTACACCTTC	CASSLSLEGYTF
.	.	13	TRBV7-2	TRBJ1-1	TGTGCCAGCAGCTTATCGGGGGGCACTGAAGCTTTCTTT	CASSLSGGTEAFF
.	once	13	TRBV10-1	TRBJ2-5	TGCGCCAGCAGTAGACAGGCCCAAGAGACCCAGTACTTC	CASSRQAQETQYF
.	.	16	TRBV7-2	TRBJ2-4	TGTGCCAGCAGCCTTAACAGGGCGGTAGCCAAAAACATTCAGTACTTC	CASSLNRAVAKNIQYF
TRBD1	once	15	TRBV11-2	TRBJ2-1	TGTGCCAGCAGCCGCGGACAGGGTACACACAATGAGCAGTTCTTC	CASSRGQGTHNEQFF
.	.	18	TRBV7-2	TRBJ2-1	TGTGCCAGCAGCTTAGTTGGTAGCGGCTGGAGCTCCTACAATGAGCAGTTCTTC	CASSLVGSGWSSYNEQFF
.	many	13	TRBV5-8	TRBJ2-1	TGTGCCAGCAGCTTGGCAGGAGATAATGAGCAGTTCTTC	CASSLAGDNEQFF
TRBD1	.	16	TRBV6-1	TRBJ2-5	TGTGCCAGCAGTTATCGACCGGGACAGGGGATTGGGACCCAGTACTTC	CASSYRPGQGIGTQYF
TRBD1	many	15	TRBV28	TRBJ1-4	TGTGCCAGCGCCTCCCCGGGACAGGGCAATGAAAAACTGTTTTTT	CASASPGQGNEKLFF
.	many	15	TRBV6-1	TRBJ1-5	TGTGCCAGCGAGAATCCGGGACAAAGCAATCAGCCCCAGCATTTT	CASENPGQSNQPQHF
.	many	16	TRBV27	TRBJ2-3	TGTGCCAGCAGTTTGATGACCGGGGCCAACACAGATACGCAGTATTTT	CASSLMTGANTDTQYF
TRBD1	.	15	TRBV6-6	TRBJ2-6	TGTGCCAGCAGGACCACAGGGGCTGGGGCCAACGTCCTGACTTTC	CASRTTGAGANVLTF